Listed here are 10 T cell receptor beta chains from one sample, sequenced in a study of T-cell reconstitution after alpha-beta-depleted transplantation in children. Preparation of the TCRbeta library was carried out with unique molecular identifiers. TCRdb passed the PCR reads through MiXCR, listing each CDR3 protein once. The sample consists of roughly 50,000 distinct CDR3 sequences, roughly 46% of them appearing once. Sequencing was performed on PBMCs, mostly from graft donor cells, taken 360 days after TCRalphabeta/CD19-depleted stem cell transplant. These receptors were collected from a male patient between 5 and 17 years old who had a stem cell transplant for acute lymphoblastic leukemia, so the T cells may come from the graft donor.

This clonotype has just a few counts. The rearrangement uses TRBV27 and TRBJ2-3; D is uncertain. Per germline, CDR1 MNHEY and CDR2 SMNVEV (reference sequence). This CDR3 is built from 11 residues. V lost 8 bases, J lost 1 base, and 4 bases lay in between. CDR3 residues: CASGGTDTQYF. In nucleotides, the CDR3 is TGTGCCAGCGGAGGCACAGATACGCAGTATTTT.

A few counts support this clonotype. The genes are TRBV7-9 and TRBJ2-4; 7 nucleotides align to TRBD1. This CDR3 is 14 amino acids long. Trimming cost V 4 bases and J 7 bases; bases outside gene matches: 7. CDR1 is SEHNR and CDR2 is FQNEAQ in the germline V gene (reference sequence). CDR3 sequence reads: CASSSFRDSNIQYF. In DNA, the CDR3 is TGTGCCAGCAGCTCGTTCCGGGACAGTAACATTCAGTACTTC.

The chain recombines TRBV12-3 or TRBV12-4 with TRBJ2-1; D is ambiguous. V gave up 3 bases and J gave up 6 bases, with 6 bases separating them. The CDR3 totals 12 residues. The CDR3 protein is CASSFVGNEQFF. CDR3 coding DNA: TGTGCCAGCAGTTTTGTCGGCAATGAGCAGTTCTTC.

This chain uses TRBV10-3 with TRBJ2-1; the match to TRBD1 covers 8 bases. There are 14 residues in the CDR3. V lost 2 bases, J lost 7 bases, and 4 bases stayed unmatched. Germline CDR1 ENHRY, CDR2 SYGVKD. Here the CDR3 DNA reads TGTGCCATCAGTGAGCCCACAGGGGGGAATGAGCAGTTCTTC. Translating gives CAISEPTGGNEQFF.

The chain employs TRBV27 and TRBJ2-2; D not certain. V was shortened by 4 bases and J by 5 bases, with 8 bases between the two germline ends. Germline V gene lookup returns CDR1 MNHEY and CDR2 SMNVEV (reference sequence). The CDR3 has 13 amino acids. This CDR3 reads CASSSRWTGELFF. CDR3 DNA: TGTGCCAGCAGTTCACGCTGGACCGGGGAGCTGTTTTTT.

This sequence joins TRBV9 and TRBJ2-1; no definite D call. This CDR3 comprises 14 residues. Germline V gene data show CDR1 as SGDLS and CDR2 as YYNGEE. Deletions cut 4 bases from V and 4 bases from J, with 12 bases between. The DNA for the CDR3 is TGTGCCAGCAGCACCATGACGGGTTACAATGAGCAGTTCTTC. Translated, it gives CASSTMTGYNEQFF. Variable domain in full (rest from reference TRBV9 and TRBJ2-1): DSGVTQTPKHLITATGQRVTLRCSPRSGDLSVYWYQQSLDQGLQFLIQYYNGEERAKGNILERFSAQQFPDLHSELNLSSLELGDSALYFCASSTMTGYNEQFFGPGTRLTVL.

The chain carries TRBV29-1 and TRBJ2-1, with 12 positions matching TRBD2. CDR1 is SQVTM, CDR2 ANQGSEA, per germline. V shed 1 base and J 7 bases; nucleotides not matched to a gene: 8. This CDR3 spans 16 amino acids. The CDR3 nucleotides read TGCAGCGTTGAAGGATTGACTAGCGGGAGTTGGAATGAGCAGTTCTTC. This gives the protein CSVEGLTSGSWNEQFF.

The table lists this clonotype with a few counts. This sequence joins TRBV11-2 and TRBJ2-2; D is ambiguous. Germline V gene lookup returns CDR1 SGHAT and CDR2 FQNNGV. CDR3 length: 13 amino acids. V lost 3 bases to trimming and J lost 6 bases, with 8 bases between them. The CDR3 region has the DNA TGTGCCAGCAGCTTCTTCGGTTCCGGGGAGCTGTTTTTT. Translated, it gives CASSFFGSGELFF. Together with reference TRBV11-2 and TRBJ2-2, the CDR3 gives the full variable domain: EAGVAQSPRYKIIEKRQSVAFWCNPISGHATLYWYQQILGQGPKLLIQFQNNGVVDDSQLPKDRFSAERLKGVDSTLKIQPAKLEDSAVYLCASSFFGSGELFFGEGSRLTVL.

The CDR3 DNA follows: TGTGCCAGCAGTTTAGCGCTGACAGACAATGAGCAGTTCTTC. It is translated as CASSLALTDNEQFF. This chain joins TRBV12-3 or TRBV12-4 and TRBJ2-1, with D possibly being TRBD1 (5 bases). This CDR3 comprises 14 residues. V shed 0 bases and J shed 5 bases, with 8 bases lying between them.

The CDR3 bases are TGTGCCAGCAGTTTCCTTAGGACGGGGGTAGCCAAAAACATTCAGTACTTC. It encodes CASSFLRTGVAKNIQYF. The J gene is TRBJ2-4, the V gene TRBV28; maybe TRBD2 (6 bases). The V gene lost 3 bases and the J gene lost 0 bases, with 15 bases spanning the gap. Germline CDR1 MDHEN, CDR2 SYDVKM. The CDR3 extends over 17 amino acids.